This TCR beta chain was sequenced during a study of blood T cell repertoires in COVID-19. The germline V and J ends were trimmed by 4 bases and 1 base, with 5 bases remaining between them. This CDR3 is 12 amino acids long. Assay used: immunoSEQ multiplex PCR; TCRdb lists only in-frame clones, some missing. The sample includes about 160,000 clones, about 90% of them seen just once. This study enrolled people aged about 18 to 100 from approximately 25 US geographic areas. The J gene is TRBJ2-7, the V gene TRBV12-3 or TRBV12-4; a weak D match, TRBD1 (5 bases). Source material: PBMCs or T cells enriched from blood (not recorded which). This receptor was identified in a woman aged 45-59 years who had recovered from COVID-19. The DNA for the CDR3 is TGTGCCAGCAGTTCAGGGTCCTACGAGCAGTACTTC. Protein sequence: CASSSGSYEQYF.